This record covers a single T cell receptor (beta chain). Its antigen is undetermined. These data belong to a study of radiotherapy plus CTLA-4 blockade in lung cancer. About the research overall: About a sixth of enrolled patients responded objectively, and roughly 30% had disease control.

TCRdb's copy holds only in-frame clones and misses some; the assay was immunoSEQ multiplex PCR. The sample comprises around 100,000 clones, roughly four fifths of which are singletons, and around 3.3% rests with the top ten. Study results and caveats: Alongside interferon-beta, early blood T cell clone dynamics were reportedly the best predictor of response. Blood TCR clones of tumor origin expanded after radiotherapy plus ipilimumab.

CTLA-4 blockade with ipilimumab, together with focal radiation, was given to patients with chemo-refractory metastatic non-small-cell lung cancer. This receptor was obtained from a human donor with non-small cell lung cancer that progressed on radiotherapy plus ipilimumab. Some clones in this sample may be carry-over from other donors' samples. The input for sequencing was peripheral blood, taken from a patient treated with radiotherapy plus ipilimumab.

CDR3 nucleotides: TGTGCCAGCAGACCGGGACAGGGTTTCACTGAAGCTTTCTTT. Protein product: CASRPGQGFTEAFF. The chain employs TRBV6-6 and TRBJ1-1; 9 nucleotides agree with TRBD1. J gave up 4 bases and V 6 bases, and 6 bases lay outside the gene matches. Per germline, CDR1 MNHNY and CDR2 SVGAGI (reference sequence). The CDR3 contains 14 residues.